This TCR beta chain originates from a study of control samples from healthy donors and cancer patients. Only in-frame clones appear in the TCRdb table, and some are missing; sequencing was by immunoSEQ multiplex PCR. The table has roughly 100,000 clones, under 95% seen once. The sequence was collected from a woman aged 18-29 years in good health. Sequencing input: blood.

The CDR3 sequence: CASSLGRGEKLFF. For the CDR3, the DNA is TGTGCCAGCAGTTTGGGCAGGGGTGAAAAACTGTTTTTT. The J gene is TRBJ1-4, the V gene TRBV12-3 or TRBV12-4; D perhaps matches TRBD1 (6 bases). Trimming cost V 3 bases and J 7 bases, with 9 bases left between them. This CDR3 contains 13 residues.